The 18 T cell receptor beta chains below come from one sample, sequenced in a study of sequential checkpoint blockade in melanoma. As to treatment: randomized to nivolumab then ipilimumab (arm A) or the reverse (arm B). Assay: immunoSEQ multiplex PCR; the TCRdb copy retains only in-frame clones and omits some. Of 20,000 to 25,000 clones in the sample, more than 80% were seen once. The sequencing here drew on CD8+ T cells sorted from blood (inferred from file names), taken from a patient given nivolumab and ipilimumab in sequence. These receptor sequences come from a human donor with melanoma.

The chain has TRBV28 and TRBJ2-5; 11 bases are shared with TRBD1. This CDR3 region has 14 residues. Germline CDR1 is MDHEN and CDR2 is SYDVKM. V shed 3 bases, J shed 5 bases, and the junction held 2 bases outside the gene matches. Here the CDR3 DNA reads TGTGCCAGCAGTTTGGACAGGGGGCTGGAGACCCAGTACTTC. Residues: CASSLDRGLETQYF.

This chain uses TRBV10-3 with TRBJ1-2, with 9 bases aligning to TRBD1. In germline, CDR1 is ENHRY, CDR2 SYGVKD. This CDR3 has 17 residues. Unmatched junction bases numbered 10, after V lost 0 bases and J lost 5 bases. In nucleotides, the CDR3 is TGTGCCATCAGTGAGTCGAAGGGACAGGGCGTTAAATATGGCTACACCTTC. Its protein is CAISESKGQGVKYGYTF.

The V and J genes are TRBV7-8 and TRBJ2-7; 7 positions match TRBD1. J was trimmed by 2 bases and V by 3 bases; bases with no gene match: 4. Germline V gene lookup returns CDR1 SGHVS and CDR2 FQNEAQ. This CDR3 region has 14 residues. This CDR3 is CASSFRTGTYEQYF. Here the CDR3 DNA reads TGTGCCAGCAGCTTCCGGACAGGAACCTACGAGCAGTACTTC.

The genes are TRBV5-8 and TRBJ1-1, with D perhaps matching TRBD1 (5 bases). Trimming stripped 9 bases from V and 1 base from J, with 16 bases between. This CDR3 contains 14 residues. Germline CDR1 and CDR2: SGHTS and YDEGEE. CDR3 protein: CAITRDWGNTEAFF. CDR3 sequence (DNA): TGTGCCATCACCCGGGACTGGGGGAACACTGAAGCTTTCTTT.

This chain joins TRBV11-2 and TRBJ2-7; 8 bases match TRBD2. The CDR3 sequence is 14 residues long. The J segment lost 6 bases and the V segment lost 4 bases, leaving 8 bases of the junction unmatched. The germline V gene has CDR1 SGHAT and CDR2 FQNNGV. The CDR3: CASSWAGLALEQYF. The CDR3 DNA is TGTGCCAGCAGCTGGGCCGGACTAGCCCTCGAGCAGTACTTC.

With respect to this clone: This is likely an artifact of a read error, given a far larger clone one base away. The chain carries TRBV19 and TRBJ1-3; TRBD1 might be the D (5 bases). Trimming shortened V by 3 bases and J by 2 bases, and 8 bases separated the two germline ends. The germline gives CDR1 LNHDA, CDR2 SQIVND (reference sequence). The CDR3 has 14 residues. The DNA for the CDR3 is TGTGCCAGTAGTATCCCAGGGCCTGGAAACACCATATATTTT. The encoded protein is CASSIPGPGNTIYF. The whole variable domain, remainder taken from reference TRBV19 and TRBJ1-3, is DGGITQSPKYLFRKEGQNVTLSCEQNLNHDAMYWYRQDPGQGLRLIYYSQIVNDFQKGDIAEGYSVSREKKESFPLTVTSAQKNPTAFYLCASSIPGPGNTIYFGEGSWLTVV.

In this sample, this clone is large. This chain connects TRBV6-5 to TRBJ2-7, with 7 bases identical to TRBD2. Germline V gives CDR1 MNHEY, CDR2 SVGAGI. With 6 bases clipped from V and 3 bases from J, the junction kept 11 bases outside the gene matches. This CDR3 contains 15 residues. The CDR3 nucleotides are TGTGCCAGCAGGTACCCGACTAGCCGTGGCTACGAGCAGTACTTC. Translated, it gives CASRYPTSRGYEQYF.

The V gene is TRBV28, the J gene TRBJ1-2; 11 positions agree with TRBD1. The CDR3 covers 15 residues. In germline, CDR1 is MDHEN, CDR2 SYDVKM. The V gene end was trimmed by 7 bases and the J gene end by 1 base; junction bases not matched to a gene: 5. The CDR3 nucleotides read TGTGCCAGCACACGGACAGGGGGCCTTAACTATGGCTACACCTTC. Its protein product is CASTRTGGLNYGYTF.

CDR3 sequence: CASSDGTGITGELFF. CDR3 nucleotide sequence: TGTGCCAGCAGTGATGGGACAGGAATCACCGGGGAGCTGTTTTTT. V gene TRBV5-6 combines with J gene TRBJ2-2; TRBD1 matches 8 bases. Germline V gene data show CDR1 as SGHDT and CDR2 as YYEEEE. V lost 5 bases and J lost 4; bases outside the gene matches: 7. The CDR3 sequence is 15 residues long.

The rearrangement uses TRBV19 and TRBJ1-2; a weak D match, TRBD1 (5 bases). The CDR3 length is 15 residues. Germline lookup yields CDR1 LNHDA and CDR2 SQIVND (reference sequence). Trimming cost V 4 bases and J 3 bases, with 15 bases left between them. CDR3 nucleotide sequence: TGTGCCAGTAGTACCACGACAGTCCTTCACTATGGCTACACCTTC. It encodes CASSTTTVLHYGYTF.

The count of this clone is one. The genes are TRBV7-8 and TRBJ2-5; 15 bases are a match to TRBD2. Germline V CDR1 and CDR2: SGHVS, FQNEAQ. J gave up 5 bases and V 4 bases, and 11 bases lay outside the gene matches. This CDR3 has 18 amino acids. CDR3 nucleotide sequence: TGTGCCAGCAGCTACGGACTAGCGGGAGGGGGGGGTTACGAGACCCAGTACTTC. It is translated as CASSYGLAGGGGYETQYF.

The chain combines TRBV7-6 with TRBJ2-3; possibly TRBD1 for D (6 bases). The V gene's germline CDR1 is SGHVS and CDR2 FNYEAQ. CDR3 length: 14 amino acids. The V end was cut by 5 bases, the J end by 2 bases, with 11 bases between. This CDR3 is CASSRSGATDTQYF. CDR3 in DNA: TGTGCCAGCAGCCGCTCAGGGGCCACAGATACGCAGTATTTT.

The rearrangement uses TRBV30 and TRBJ2-1, with 9 bases identical to TRBD2. V shed 7 bases, J shed 4 bases, and the junction held 5 bases outside the gene matches. The germline CDR1 and CDR2 sequences are GTSNPN and SVGIG (reference sequence). The CDR3 loop spans 13 amino acids. Here the CDR3 reads CASTSGNYNEQFF. The CDR3 DNA sequence: TGTGCCTCGACTAGCGGAAATTACAATGAGCAGTTCTTC.

V is TRBV6-1 and J is TRBJ1-3; no reliable D call. CDR1 and CDR2 from the germline V gene are MNHNS and SASEGT. The CDR3 is made up of 14 amino acids. V was shortened by 2 bases and J by 4 bases, with 9 bases between the two germline ends. The CDR3 DNA reads TGTGCCAGCAGTGAACCCAGGCCGGGAAACACCATATATTTT. The encoded protein is CASSEPRPGNTIYF.

V and J are TRBV2 and TRBJ2-3, with 12 bases lining up with TRBD2. V was pared by 2 bases and J by 6 bases, with 6 bases of the junction left unmatched. The CDR3 loop spans 16 amino acids. The germline V gene has CDR1 SNHLY and CDR2 FYNNEI. Written as DNA, the CDR3 is TGTGCCAGCAGTGAACCTAGCGGGAGGGCAACTGATACGCAGTATTTT. This translates into CASSEPSGRATDTQYF. The full variable domain, in which reference TRBV2 and TRBJ2-3 provide the parts outside the CDR3, is EPEVTQTPSHQVTQMGQEVILRCVPISNHLYFYWYRQILGQKVEFLVSFYNNEISEKSEIFDDQFSVERPDGSNFTLKIRSTKLEDSAMYFCASSEPSGRATDTQYFGPGTRLTVL.

This chain connects TRBV4-3 to TRBJ1-4; 8 nucleotides agree with TRBD1. The CDR3 consists of 15 residues. Germline V lookup: CDR1 LGHNA, CDR2 YSLEER. V trimming: 1 base; J trimming: 8 bases; junction bases outside the gene matches: 6. The chain's CDR3 is CASSQGTGGPEKLFF. CDR3 coding DNA: TGCGCCAGCAGCCAAGGCACAGGGGGGCCCGAAAAACTGTTTTTT.

The genes are TRBV25-1 and TRBJ2-7; 8 bases fit TRBD1. V shed 1 base, J shed 4 bases, and the junction held 3 bases outside the gene matches. CDR3 length equals 14 residues. From germline, CDR1 is MGHDK and CDR2 SYGVNS. CDR3 protein: CASSESGTGYEQYF. CDR3 bases: TGTGCCAGCAGTGAATCCGGGACAGGATACGAGCAGTACTTC.

The rearrangement uses TRBV5-4 and TRBJ1-2; D may be TRBD1 (6 bases). Germline loops: CDR1 SGHNT, CDR2 YYREEE (reference sequence). Trimming took 0 bases from V and 4 from J, leaving 7 bases between them. This CDR3 contains 13 residues. CDR3 amino acids: CASSLGDTYGYTF. CDR3 bases: TGTGCCAGCAGCTTGGGGGACACCTATGGCTACACCTTC.